This T cell receptor (beta chain) was observed in a study of blood T cell repertoires in COVID-19. Cohorts were determined from participant-reported clinical history. The ends were cut back, 8 bases at V and 10 bases at J, with 9 bases in the middle. The CDR3 totals 10 residues. Germline CDR1 is MGHRA and CDR2 is YSYEKL. Original data processing: For nucleated cells, counts were estimated from reference gene primer amplification. Generated by immunoSEQ multiplex PCR, the TCRdb table keeps only in-frame clones and is missing some. The V and J calls and the clone size are those of that table, but D and trimming were determined from the DNA. The profile covers roughly 58,000 clones, with roughly two thirds appearing a single time and approximately 51% taken by the ten largest.

Specimen: PBMCs or T cells enriched from blood (not recorded which). The chain couples TRBV4-1 to TRBJ2-1; D is perhaps TRBD2 (7 bases). This TCR came from a woman aged 60-75 years who had been exposed to COVID-19. CDR3 sequence: CASRGAEQFF. CDR3 nucleotide sequence: TGCGCCAGCCGGGGGGCCGAGCAGTTCTTC.